The 9 T cell receptor beta chains below come from one sample, sequenced in a study of response to subunit inactivated influenza vaccine. TCRdb recomputed calls from the RT-PCR reads with MiXCR, one row per CDR3 protein. This table holds 860,000 or so distinct CDR3 sequences, around 21% found once. Sequenced material: PBMCs from blood, taken 4 to 6 days after vaccination. All receptors derive from a man over 45 who received an inactivated influenza vaccine.

The J gene is TRBJ2-2, the V gene TRBV4-3; 7 bases fit TRBD1. Germline lookup yields CDR1 LGHNA and CDR2 YSLEER. This CDR3 has 17 amino acids. Unmatched junction bases numbered 9, after V lost 3 bases and J lost 2 bases. For the CDR3, the DNA is TGCGCCAGCAGCCACGATCCGGGACAGACAAACACCGGGGAGCTGTTTTTT. Translation gives CASSHDPGQTNTGELFF.

A few counts support this clonotype. The chain joins TRBV3-1 to TRBJ2-2, with D hard to call. The CDR3 length is 12 residues. The germline V and J ends were trimmed by 3 bases and 6 bases, with 5 bases remaining between them. The germline V gene has CDR1 LGHDT and CDR2 YNNKEL (reference sequence). Here the CDR3 reads CASSHGSGELFF. CDR3 nucleotides: TGTGCCAGCAGCCACGGGTCCGGGGAGCTGTTTTTT.

This clonotype was seen more than once but under ten times. This chain joins TRBV30 and TRBJ2-3, with 9 bases matching TRBD2. The germline CDR1 and CDR2 sequences are GTSNPN and SVGIG (reference sequence). The CDR3 extends over 15 amino acids. V was clipped by 1 base and J by 3 bases; unmatched bases: 5. CDR3 nucleotide sequence: TGTGCCTGGAGTGGTGCGGGAGGGCCGACAGATACGCAGTATTTT. This gives the protein CAWSGAGGPTDTQYF.

The chain recombines TRBV19 with TRBJ1-4, with unresolved D. The V gene lost 3 bases and the J gene lost 0 bases, with 5 bases spanning the gap. The CDR3 is 14 amino acids. Germline values: CDR1 LNHDA, CDR2 SQIVND (reference sequence). The CDR3: CASSIWATNEKLFF. The CDR3 nucleotides read TGTGCCAGTAGTATTTGGGCAACTAATGAAAAACTGTTTTTT.

The gene calls are TRBV15 and TRBJ2-3; 9 bases match TRBD1. The CDR3 consists of 12 residues. CDR1 LNHNV and CDR2 YYDKDF come from the germline V gene (reference sequence). The CDR3 is CGTQGAGDTQYF. CDR3 nucleotide sequence: TGTGGCACACAGGGGGCCGGAGATACGCAGTATTTT.

In this sample, this clonotype turned up a few times. This sequence joins TRBV10-2 and TRBJ2-3; D tentatively reads TRBD1 or TRBD2 (6 bases each). The V end lost 7 bases, the J end lost 4 bases, and 18 bases lay between the germline ends. The CDR3 sequence is 15 residues long. Germline V gives CDR1 WSHSY, CDR2 SAAADI. CDR3 coding DNA: TGCGCCAGCAAAAGTTTTGGGGGGCGTGCAGATACGCAGTATTTT. Translated, it gives CASKSFGGRADTQYF.

This clonotype was seen a few times. The chain joins TRBV20-1 to TRBJ2-3; 11 nucleotides line up with TRBD2. The CDR3 has 16 amino acids. From germline, CDR1 is DFQATT and CDR2 SNEGSKA (reference sequence). V was clipped by 2 bases and J by 0 bases; unmatched bases: 4. The CDR3 reads CSARPRLAGSTDTQYF. The CDR3 DNA sequence: TGCAGTGCTAGACCCAGACTAGCGGGAAGCACAGATACGCAGTATTTT.

The rearrangement uses TRBV5-5 and TRBJ2-7, with TRBD1 identical over 8 bases. The CDR3 is 15 amino acids. Germline V lookup: CDR1 SGHKS, CDR2 YYEKEE (reference sequence). Unmatched junction bases numbered 5, after V lost 0 bases and J lost 3 bases. The CDR3 DNA reads as TGTGCCAGCAGCTTGGCGGACAGGGTGTACTACGAGCAGTACTTC. Its translation is CASSLADRVYYEQYF.

Only a few counts were recorded for this clonotype. V and J are TRBV9 and TRBJ1-2; no definite D call. With 2 bases removed from V and 2 bases from J, the gap between germline ends came to 10 bases. This CDR3 has 14 amino acids. The germline CDR1 and CDR2 sequences are SGDLS and YYNGEE. The CDR3 region is CASSVPGNNYGYTF. The CDR3 DNA follows: TGTGCCAGCAGCGTTCCAGGTAACAACTATGGCTACACCTTC.